These 2 T cell receptor beta chains share one sample of origin, sequenced in a study of regulatory T cells in long-lasting Graves disease. Regarding time point: newly diagnosed GD, antithyroid drugs for less than 3 months. PBMC-extracted RNA yielded the TCR library. To make TCR beta libraries, researchers used iRepertoire HTBI primers and Arm-PCR of CDR3 regions. TCRdb called the multiplex PCR reads again in MiXCR, with one record for every CDR3 protein. The sample contains 500,000 or so distinct CDR3 sequences, 15% to 20% of which appear only once. These data were also filed under a second study, of T cells in Graves' hyperthyroidism and ophthalmopathy.

The specimen was peripheral blood mononuclear cells (PBMCs), collected at new diagnosis, from a patient treated with antithyroid drugs. The origin of the receptors is a man aged 35-49 years with Graves disease.

This clonotype was counted ten times or more. The genes are TRBV5-6 and TRBJ1-4; D uncertain. This CDR3 has 16 residues. The germline V gene encodes CDR1 SGHDT and CDR2 YYEEEE. V was clipped by 0 bases and J by 1 base, with 10 bases between them. The CDR3 spells CASSLGHVRTNEKLFF. In nucleotides, the CDR3 is TGTGCCAGCAGCTTGGGCCATGTTAGAACTAATGAAAAACTGTTTTTT. Variable domain in full (rest from reference TRBV5-6 and TRBJ1-4): DAGVTQSPTHLIKTRGQQVTLRCSPKSGHDTVSWYQQALGQGPQFIFQYYEEEERQRGNFPDRFSGHQFPNYSSELNVNALLLGDSALYLCASSLGHVRTNEKLFFGSGTQLSVL.

There are many counts of this clonotype. The DNA for the CDR3 is TGTGCCAGCACCAGAGGGTCCTACAATGAGCAGTTCTTC. It encodes CASTRGSYNEQFF. The rearrangement uses TRBV7-9 and TRBJ2-1; the D gene is possibly TRBD2 (5 bases). CDR1 is SEHNR, CDR2 FQNEAQ, per germline (reference sequence). V lost 7 bases, J lost 1 base, and 8 bases lay in between. CDR3 length: 13 residues.